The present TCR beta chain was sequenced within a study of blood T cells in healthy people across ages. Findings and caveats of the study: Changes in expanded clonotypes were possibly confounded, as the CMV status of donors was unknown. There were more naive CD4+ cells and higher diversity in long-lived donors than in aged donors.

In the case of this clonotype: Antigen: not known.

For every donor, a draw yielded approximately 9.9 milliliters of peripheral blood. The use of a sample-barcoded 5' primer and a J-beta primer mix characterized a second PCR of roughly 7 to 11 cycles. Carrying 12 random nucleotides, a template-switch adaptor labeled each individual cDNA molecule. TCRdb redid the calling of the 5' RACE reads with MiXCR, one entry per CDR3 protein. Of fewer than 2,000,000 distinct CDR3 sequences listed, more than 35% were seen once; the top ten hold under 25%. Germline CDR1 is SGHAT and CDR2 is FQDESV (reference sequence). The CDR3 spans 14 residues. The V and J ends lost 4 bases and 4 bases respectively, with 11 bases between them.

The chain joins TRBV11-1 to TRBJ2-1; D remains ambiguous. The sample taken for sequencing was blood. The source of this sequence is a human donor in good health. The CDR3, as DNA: TGTGCCAGCAGCTGGGTTCCTGGATACAATGAGCAGTTCTTC. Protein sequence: CASSWVPGYNEQFF.